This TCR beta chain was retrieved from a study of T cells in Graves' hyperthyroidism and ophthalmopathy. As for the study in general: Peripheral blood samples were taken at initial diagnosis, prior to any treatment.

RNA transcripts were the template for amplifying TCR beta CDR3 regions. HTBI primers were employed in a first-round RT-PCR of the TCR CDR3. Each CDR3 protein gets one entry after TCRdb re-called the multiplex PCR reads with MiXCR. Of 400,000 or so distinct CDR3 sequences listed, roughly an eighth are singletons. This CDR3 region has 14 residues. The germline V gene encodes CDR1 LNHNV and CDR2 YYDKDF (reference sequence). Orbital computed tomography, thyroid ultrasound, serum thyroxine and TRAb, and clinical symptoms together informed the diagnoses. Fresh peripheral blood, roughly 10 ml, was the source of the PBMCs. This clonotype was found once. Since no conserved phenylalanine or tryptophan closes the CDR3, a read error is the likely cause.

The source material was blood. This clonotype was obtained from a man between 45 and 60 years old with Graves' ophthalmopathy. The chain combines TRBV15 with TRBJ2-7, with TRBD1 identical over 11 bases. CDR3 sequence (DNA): TGTGCCATCAGCAGGGACAGGGGGGGGTACGAGCAGTACTCC. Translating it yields CAISRDRGGYEQYS.